This T cell receptor beta chain was profiled in a study of blood T cell repertoires in COVID-19. On the study more broadly: The study drew acute and convalescent COVID-19 samples from the United States, Italy and Spain. PBMCs, B-cell-depleted T cells, or T cells provided the cDNA or gDNA that made up the material.

The V and J ends lost 3 bases and 0 bases, in that order; junction bases with no gene match: 6. This CDR3 is 17 amino acids long. CDR1 LNHDA and CDR2 SQIVND come from the germline V gene (reference sequence). Under the authors' procedure: Estimation of nucleated cell counts was performed using reference gene primer amplification. The repertoire was sequenced with immunoSEQ multiplex PCR; TCRdb's copy has only in-frame clones and lacks some. D and trimming were read from the DNA, whereas the V and J calls and clone size are those reported in that table. Here the sample spans approximately 150,000 clones, approximately 78% being singletons.

This TCR derives from a human donor with acute or convalescent COVID-19. The donor label of this sample is uncertain. Sample: peripheral blood. The chain joins TRBV19 to TRBJ1-3, with 9 bases aligning to TRBD1. For the CDR3, the DNA is TGTGCCAGTAGTATTGGGACACAGGGGGCCTCTGGAAACACCATATATTTT. It yields the protein CASSIGTQGASGNTIYF. Complete variable domain (other parts from reference TRBV19 and TRBJ1-3): DGGITQSPKYLFRKEGQNVTLSCEQNLNHDAMYWYRQDPGQGLRLIYYSQIVNDFQKGDIAEGYSVSREKKESFPLTVTSAQKNPTAFYLCASSIGTQGASGNTIYFGEGSWLTVV.